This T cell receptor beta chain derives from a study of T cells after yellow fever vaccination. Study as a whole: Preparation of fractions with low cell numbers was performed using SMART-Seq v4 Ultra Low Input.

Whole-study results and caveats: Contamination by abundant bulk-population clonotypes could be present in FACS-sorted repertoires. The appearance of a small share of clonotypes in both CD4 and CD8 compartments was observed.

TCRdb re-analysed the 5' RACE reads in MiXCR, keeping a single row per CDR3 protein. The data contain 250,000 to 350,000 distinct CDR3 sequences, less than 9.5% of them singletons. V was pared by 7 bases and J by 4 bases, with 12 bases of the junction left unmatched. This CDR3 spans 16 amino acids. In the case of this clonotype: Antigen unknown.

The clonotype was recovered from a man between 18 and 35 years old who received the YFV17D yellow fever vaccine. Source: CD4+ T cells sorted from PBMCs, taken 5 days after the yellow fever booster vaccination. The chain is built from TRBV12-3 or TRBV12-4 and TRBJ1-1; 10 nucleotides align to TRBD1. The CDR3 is CASNTGTGARVTEAFF. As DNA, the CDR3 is TGTGCCAGCAATACCGGGACAGGGGCGAGAGTCACTGAAGCTTTCTTT.